This TCR beta chain originates from a study of CD8 T cells in Susac syndrome. Looked up from germline, CDR1 is MDHEN and CDR2 is SYDVKM. The CDR3 is made up of 16 amino acids. The V gene lost 4 bases and the J gene lost 2 bases, with 15 bases spanning the gap. Random hexamers primed reverse transcription of 0.5 to 1 ug RNA. Amplification of the TCR beta CDR3 was carried out by immunoSEQ multiplex PCR, which spanned a total of 54 Vbeta and 13 Jbeta segments. TCRdb itself ran the immunoSEQ multiplex PCR reads through MiXCR, one entry per CDR3 protein. The table shows under 250,000 distinct CDR3 sequences, with approximately 92% occurring only once. This clonotype was found once. TCR beta sequencing covered blood CD8+ and CD4+ T cells. Negative isolation was used for CD8+ and CD4+ T cells, and FACS enrichment was applied to TEMRA cells.

V and J are TRBV28 and TRBJ1-5, with D uncertain. The sequenced material came from CD4+ T cells from PBMCs. This TCR was recovered from a human donor with multiple sclerosis. The CDR3 DNA is TGTGCCAGCAGTTCGGACCGACGACGCGGCAATCAGCCCCAGCATTTT. It is translated as CASSSDRRRGNQPQHF.